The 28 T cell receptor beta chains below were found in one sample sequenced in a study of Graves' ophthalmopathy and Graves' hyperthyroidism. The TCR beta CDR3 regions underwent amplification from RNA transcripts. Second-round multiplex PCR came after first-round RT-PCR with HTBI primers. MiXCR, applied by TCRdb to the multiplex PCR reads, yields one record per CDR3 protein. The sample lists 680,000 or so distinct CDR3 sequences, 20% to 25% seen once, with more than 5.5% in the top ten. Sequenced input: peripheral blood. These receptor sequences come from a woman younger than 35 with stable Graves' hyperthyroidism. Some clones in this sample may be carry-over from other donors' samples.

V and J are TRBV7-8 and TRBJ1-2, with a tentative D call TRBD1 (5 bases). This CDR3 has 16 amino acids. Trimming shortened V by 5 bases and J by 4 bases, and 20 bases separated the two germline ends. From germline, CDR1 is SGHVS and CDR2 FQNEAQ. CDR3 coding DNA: TGTGCCAGCAGCATGGGGGTACGGGAGGTCGGCTATGGCTACACCTTC. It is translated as CASSMGVREVGYGYTF. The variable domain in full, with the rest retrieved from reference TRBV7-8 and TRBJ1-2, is GAGVSQSPRYKVAKRGQDVALRCDPISGHVSLFWYQQALGQGPEFLTYFQNEAQLDKSGLPSDRFFAERPEGSVSTLKIQRTQQEDSAVYLCASSMGVREVGYGYTFGSGTRLTVV.

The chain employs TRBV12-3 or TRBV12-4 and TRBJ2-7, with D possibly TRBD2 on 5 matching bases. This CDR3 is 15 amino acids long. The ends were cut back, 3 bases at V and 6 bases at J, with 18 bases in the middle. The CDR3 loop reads CASSFWEFEYREQYF. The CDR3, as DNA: TGTGCCAGCAGTTTTTGGGAGTTCGAGTATCGCGAGCAGTACTTC.

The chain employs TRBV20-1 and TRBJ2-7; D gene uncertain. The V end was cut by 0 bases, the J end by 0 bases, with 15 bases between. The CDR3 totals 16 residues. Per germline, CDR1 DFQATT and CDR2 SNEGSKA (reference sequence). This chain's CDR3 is CSARDPATLSSYEQYF. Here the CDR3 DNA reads TGCAGTGCTAGAGATCCAGCCACCCTGAGCTCCTACGAGCAGTACTTC.

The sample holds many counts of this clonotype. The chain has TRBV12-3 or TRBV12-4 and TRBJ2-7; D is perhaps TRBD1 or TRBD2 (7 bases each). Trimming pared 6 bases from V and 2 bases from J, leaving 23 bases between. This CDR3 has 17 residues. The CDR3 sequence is CASSLPLIRGGAYEQYF. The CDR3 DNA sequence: TGTGCCAGCAGCCTCCCCTTAATCAGGGGGGGTGCCTACGAGCAGTACTTC.

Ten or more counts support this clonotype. Written as DNA, the CDR3 is TGTGCCAGCAGTTACGGCGTCACTAGCTCCTACGAGCAGTACTTC. It yields the protein CASSYGVTSSYEQYF. This chain links TRBV6-2 or TRBV6-3 with TRBJ2-7; D possibly corresponds to TRBD2 (5 bases). The CDR3 covers 15 residues. V was trimmed by 2 bases and J by 0 bases, leaving 11 bases between them. The germline V gene encodes CDR1 MNHEY and CDR2 SVGEGT.

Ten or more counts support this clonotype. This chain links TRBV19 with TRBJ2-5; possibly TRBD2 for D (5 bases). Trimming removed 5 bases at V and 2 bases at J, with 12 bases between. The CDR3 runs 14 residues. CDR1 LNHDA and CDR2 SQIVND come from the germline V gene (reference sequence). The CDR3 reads CASSVRAEQETQYF. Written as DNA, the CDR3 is TGTGCCAGTAGTGTGAGGGCGGAACAAGAGACCCAGTACTTC. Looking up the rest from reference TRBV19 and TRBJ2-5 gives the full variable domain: DGGITQSPKYLFRKEGQNVTLSCEQNLNHDAMYWYRQDPGQGLRLIYYSQIVNDFQKGDIAEGYSVSREKKESFPLTVTSAQKNPTAFYLCASSVRAEQETQYFGPGTRLLVL.

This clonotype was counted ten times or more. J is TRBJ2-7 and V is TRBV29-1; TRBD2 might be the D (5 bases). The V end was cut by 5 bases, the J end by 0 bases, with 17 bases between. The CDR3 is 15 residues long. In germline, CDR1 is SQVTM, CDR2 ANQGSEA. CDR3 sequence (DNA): TGCAGCGTTACCCCGGACGGAGGAAACTCCTACGAGCAGTACTTC. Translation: CSVTPDGGNSYEQYF.

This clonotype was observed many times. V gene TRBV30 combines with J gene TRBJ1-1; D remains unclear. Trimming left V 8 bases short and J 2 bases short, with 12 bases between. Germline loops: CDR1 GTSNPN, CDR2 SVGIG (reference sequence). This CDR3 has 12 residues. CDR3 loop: CAPSTDNTEAFF. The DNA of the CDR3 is TGTGCCCCCTCGACGGATAACACTGAAGCTTTCTTT.

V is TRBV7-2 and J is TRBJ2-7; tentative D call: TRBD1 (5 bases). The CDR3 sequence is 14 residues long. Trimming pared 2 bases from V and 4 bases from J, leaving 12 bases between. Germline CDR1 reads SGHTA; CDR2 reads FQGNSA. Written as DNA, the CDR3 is TGTGCCAGCAGCTTACAGGGAATCGGTTACGAGCAGTACTTC. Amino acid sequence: CASSLQGIGYEQYF.

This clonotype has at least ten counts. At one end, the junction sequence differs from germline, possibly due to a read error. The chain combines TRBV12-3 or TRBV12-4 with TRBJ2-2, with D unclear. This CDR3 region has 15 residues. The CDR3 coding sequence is TGTGTCAGCAGTTTCCGCCGTGCGAACACCGGGGAGCTGTTTTTT. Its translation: CVSSFRRANTGELFF.

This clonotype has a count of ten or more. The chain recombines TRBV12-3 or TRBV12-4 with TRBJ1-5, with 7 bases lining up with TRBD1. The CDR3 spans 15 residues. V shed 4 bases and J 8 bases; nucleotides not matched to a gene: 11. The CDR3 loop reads CASSSGTAASKPQHF. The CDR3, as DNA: TGTGCCAGCAGTTCAGGGACAGCCGCAAGTAAGCCCCAGCATTTT.

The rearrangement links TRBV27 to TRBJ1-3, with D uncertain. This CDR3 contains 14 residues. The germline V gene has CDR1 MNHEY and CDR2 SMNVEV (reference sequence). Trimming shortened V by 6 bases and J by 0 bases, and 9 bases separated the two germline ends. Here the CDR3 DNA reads TGTGCCAGCAGCAACTTGGGCTCTGGAAACACCATATATTTT. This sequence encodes CASSNLGSGNTIYF.

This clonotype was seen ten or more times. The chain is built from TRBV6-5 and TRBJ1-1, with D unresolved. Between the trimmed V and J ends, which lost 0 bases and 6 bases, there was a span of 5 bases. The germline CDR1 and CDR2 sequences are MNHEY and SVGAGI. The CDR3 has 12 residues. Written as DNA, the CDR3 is TGTGCCAGCAGTTACTCGACCCCTGAAGCTTTCTTT. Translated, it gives CASSYSTPEAFF.

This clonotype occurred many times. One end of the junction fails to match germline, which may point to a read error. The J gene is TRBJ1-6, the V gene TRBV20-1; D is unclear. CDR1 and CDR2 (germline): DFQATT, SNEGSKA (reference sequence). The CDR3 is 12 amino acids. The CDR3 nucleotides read TGCAGTGCTAGAGCTCTAGGAGACCTAGCACGCTTT. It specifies CSARALGDLARF.

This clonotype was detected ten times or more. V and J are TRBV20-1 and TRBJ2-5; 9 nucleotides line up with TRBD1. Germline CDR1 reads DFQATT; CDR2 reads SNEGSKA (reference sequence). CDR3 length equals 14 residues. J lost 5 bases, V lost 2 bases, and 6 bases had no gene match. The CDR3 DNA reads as TGCAGTGCTAGAAGGGGGACAGGGTATGAGACCCAGTACTTC. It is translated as CSARRGTGYETQYF.

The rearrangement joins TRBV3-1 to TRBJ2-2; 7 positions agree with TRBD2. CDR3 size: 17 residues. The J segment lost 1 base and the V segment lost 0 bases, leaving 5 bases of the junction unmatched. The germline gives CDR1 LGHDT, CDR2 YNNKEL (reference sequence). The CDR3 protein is CASSQDGRRVNTGELFF. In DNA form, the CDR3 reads TGTGCCAGCAGCCAAGACGGGAGGCGGGTGAACACCGGGGAGCTGTTTTTT.

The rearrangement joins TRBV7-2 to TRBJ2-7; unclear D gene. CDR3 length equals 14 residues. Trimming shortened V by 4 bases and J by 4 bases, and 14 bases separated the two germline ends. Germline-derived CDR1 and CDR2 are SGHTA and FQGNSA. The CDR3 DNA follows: TGTGCCAGCAGCTCTCGACCCGGAGCTTACGAGCAGTACTTC. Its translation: CASSSRPGAYEQYF.

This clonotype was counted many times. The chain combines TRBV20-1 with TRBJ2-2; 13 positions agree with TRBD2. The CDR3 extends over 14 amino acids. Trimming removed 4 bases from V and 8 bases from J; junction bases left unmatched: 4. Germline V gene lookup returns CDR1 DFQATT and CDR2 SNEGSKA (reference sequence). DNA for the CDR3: TGCAGTGCTACTGGGACTAGCGGGAAGGGGGAGCTGTTTTTT. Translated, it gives CSATGTSGKGELFF.

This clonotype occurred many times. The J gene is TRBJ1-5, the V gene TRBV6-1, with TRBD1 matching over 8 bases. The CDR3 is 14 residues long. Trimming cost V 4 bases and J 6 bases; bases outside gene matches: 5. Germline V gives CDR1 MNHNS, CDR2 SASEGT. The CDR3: CASSGTGRFQPQHF. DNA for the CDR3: TGTGCCAGCAGTGGGACAGGGAGGTTTCAGCCCCAGCATTTT.

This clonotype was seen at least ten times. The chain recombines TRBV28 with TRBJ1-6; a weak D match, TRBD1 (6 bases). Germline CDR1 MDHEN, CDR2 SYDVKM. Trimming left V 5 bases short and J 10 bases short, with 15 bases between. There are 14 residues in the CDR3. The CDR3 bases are TGTGCCAGCAGTCCCACAGGGTTGAAATCACCCCTCCACTTT. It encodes CASSPTGLKSPLHF.

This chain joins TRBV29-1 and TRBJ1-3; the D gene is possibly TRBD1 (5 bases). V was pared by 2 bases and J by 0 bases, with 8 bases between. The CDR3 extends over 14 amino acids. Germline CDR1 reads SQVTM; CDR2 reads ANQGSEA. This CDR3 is CSVEKGYSGNTIYF. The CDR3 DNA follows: TGCAGCGTTGAAAAGGGGTACTCTGGAAACACCATATATTTT.

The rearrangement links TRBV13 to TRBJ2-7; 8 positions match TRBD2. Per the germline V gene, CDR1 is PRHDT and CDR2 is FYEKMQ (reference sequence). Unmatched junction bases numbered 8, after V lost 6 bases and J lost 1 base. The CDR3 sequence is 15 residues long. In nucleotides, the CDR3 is TGTGCCAGCAGACCCACTAGCGGCGGGTCCTACGAGCAGTACTTC. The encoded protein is CASRPTSGGSYEQYF.

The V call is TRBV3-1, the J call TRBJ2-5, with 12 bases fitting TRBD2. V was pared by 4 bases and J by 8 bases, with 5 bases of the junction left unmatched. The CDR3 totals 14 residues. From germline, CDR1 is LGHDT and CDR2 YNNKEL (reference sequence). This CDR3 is CASSPSTSGGTQYF. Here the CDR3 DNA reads TGTGCCAGCAGCCCCTCGACTAGCGGGGGAACCCAGTACTTC.

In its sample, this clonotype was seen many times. The CDR3 reads CASSQDLQGPRDEQYF. In nucleotides, the CDR3 is TGTGCCAGCAGCCAAGATTTACAGGGCCCTCGGGACGAGCAGTACTTC. The genes are TRBV3-1 and TRBJ2-7, with D maybe TRBD1 (6 bases). The CDR3 spans 16 residues. Trimming removed 0 bases at V and 5 bases at J, with 17 bases between. The V gene's germline CDR1 is LGHDT and CDR2 YNNKEL (reference sequence).

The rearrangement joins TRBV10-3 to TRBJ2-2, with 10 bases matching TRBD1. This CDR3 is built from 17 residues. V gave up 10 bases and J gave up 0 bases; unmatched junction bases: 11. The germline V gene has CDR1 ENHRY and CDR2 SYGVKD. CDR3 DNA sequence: TGTGCCACCACCGGGACAGGGGAAATTACGAACACCGGGGAGCTGTTTTTT. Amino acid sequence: CATTGTGEITNTGELFF.

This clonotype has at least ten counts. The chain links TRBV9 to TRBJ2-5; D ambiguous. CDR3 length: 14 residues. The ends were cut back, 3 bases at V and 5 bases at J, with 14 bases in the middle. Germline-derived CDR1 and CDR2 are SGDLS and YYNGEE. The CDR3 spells CASSGSGWSETQYF. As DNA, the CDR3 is TGTGCCAGCAGCGGGTCCGGGTGGTCTGAGACCCAGTACTTC.

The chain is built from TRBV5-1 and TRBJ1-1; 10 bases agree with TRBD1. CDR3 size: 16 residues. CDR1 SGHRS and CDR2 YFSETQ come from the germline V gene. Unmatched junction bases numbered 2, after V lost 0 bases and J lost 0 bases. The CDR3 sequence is CASSLAGQGMNTEAFF. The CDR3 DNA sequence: TGCGCCAGCAGCTTGGCGGGACAGGGGATGAACACTGAAGCTTTCTTT. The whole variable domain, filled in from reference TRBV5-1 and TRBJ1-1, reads KAGVTQTPRYLIKTRGQQVTLSCSPISGHRSVSWYQQTPGQGLQFLFEYFSETQRNKGNFPGRFSGRQFSNSRSEMNVSTLELGDSALYLCASSLAGQGMNTEAFFGQGTRLTVV.

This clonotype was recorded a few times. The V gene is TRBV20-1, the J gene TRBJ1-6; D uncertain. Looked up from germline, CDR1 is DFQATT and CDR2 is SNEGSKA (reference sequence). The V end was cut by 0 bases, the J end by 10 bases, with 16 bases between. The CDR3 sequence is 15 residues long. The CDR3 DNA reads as TGCAGTGCTAGAGATTGGGGTCCAATTAAGTCACCCCTCCACTTT. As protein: CSARDWGPIKSPLHF.